What follows are 18 T cell receptor beta chains derived from one specimen sequenced in a study of T cell changes during pregnancy in multiple sclerosis. Method: immunoSEQ multiplex PCR; TCRdb's copy keeps in-frame clones and lacks some. The table has fewer than 110,000 clones, under 95% seen once. The input for sequencing was peripheral blood, taken in the third trimester of pregnancy. The source of these receptors is a female donor in good health, enrolled as a control in a pregnancy study.

The chain recombines TRBV10-3 with TRBJ2-1; possible D gene TRBD2, 6 bases. The germline V and J ends were trimmed by 2 bases and 5 bases, with 22 bases remaining between them. Per germline, CDR1 ENHRY and CDR2 SYGVKD. CDR3 length equals 18 residues. As DNA, the CDR3 is TGTGCCATCAGTGAGCCTCAGGCTAGGGTGGGGGAGGACAATGAGCAGTTCTTC. Translated: CAISEPQARVGEDNEQFF.

V gene TRBV6-6 combines with J gene TRBJ1-2, with no clear D. The CDR3 is 13 amino acids. Trimming stripped 7 bases from V and 5 bases from J, with 14 bases between. Per the germline V gene, CDR1 is MNHNY and CDR2 is SVGAGI (reference sequence). The CDR3: CASTTLSEYGYTF. Written as DNA, the CDR3 is TGTGCCAGCACCACCTTGTCGGAGTATGGCTACACCTTC.

The CDR3 sequence: CASSLKSATGANVLTF. The CDR3, as DNA: TGCGCCAGCAGTCTAAAATCTGCAACTGGGGCCAACGTCCTGACTTTC. The genes are TRBV4-3 and TRBJ2-6; D call uncertain. Germline CDR1 and CDR2: LGHNA and YSLEER. The germline V and J ends were trimmed by 6 bases and 2 bases, with 14 bases remaining between them. This CDR3 contains 16 residues.

The gene calls are TRBV6-5 and TRBJ2-7; TRBD2 is a possible D gene (7 bases). Germline lookup yields CDR1 MNHEY and CDR2 SVGAGI. The V and J ends lost 9 bases and 4 bases respectively, with 19 bases between them. This CDR3 is 14 amino acids long. For the CDR3, the DNA is TGTGCCAGTTCTACCGGGGGGCGGGGGTACGAGCAGTACTTC. Protein sequence: CASSTGGRGYEQYF.

The chain joins TRBV5-6 to TRBJ2-5; a possible D gene is TRBD2 (7 bases). The CDR3 extends over 14 amino acids. From germline, CDR1 is SGHDT and CDR2 YYEEEE. Trimming left V 2 bases short and J 1 base short, with 9 bases between. CDR3 nucleotide sequence: TGTGCCAGCAGCTTACGGGGGGCCCAAGAGACCCAGTACTTC. This encodes CASSLRGAQETQYF.

The chain carries TRBV6-1 and TRBJ1-2, with 10 bases fitting TRBD1. From germline, CDR1 is MNHNS and CDR2 SASEGT. CDR3 length equals 15 residues. V lost 3 bases and J lost 1; bases outside the gene matches: 2. CDR3: CASSETGGNNYGYTF. In DNA form, the CDR3 reads TGTGCCAGCAGTGAGACAGGGGGCAATAACTATGGCTACACCTTC.

The chain is built from TRBV29-1 and TRBJ2-3, with a tentative D call TRBD2 (7 bases). The CDR3 has 13 amino acids. The V end lost 4 bases, the J end lost 6 bases, and 14 bases lay between the germline ends. Germline V gives CDR1 SQVTM, CDR2 ANQGSEA. The CDR3 DNA is TGCAGCGTTGTCGGGGGGCGTTCTGATACGCAGTATTTT. Protein: CSVVGGRSDTQYF.

The genes are TRBV6-1 and TRBJ1-1, with D unclear. This CDR3 spans 14 amino acids. Germline V gene data show CDR1 as MNHNS and CDR2 as SASEGT. With 2 bases removed from V and 12 bases from J, the gap between germline ends came to 19 bases. The CDR3 nucleotides are TGTGCCAGCAGTGAAAGCCCCCCGGCAGTCACTACTTTCTTT. Protein sequence: CASSESPPAVTTFF.

The chain joins TRBV12-5 to TRBJ1-1; the D gene is possibly TRBD1 (5 bases). The V and J ends lost 6 bases and 3 bases respectively, with 17 bases between them. Germline V gene sequence: CDR1 LGHNT, CDR2 FRNRAP. The CDR3 length is 15 residues. For the CDR3, the DNA is TGTGCTAGTGGCTCCTCAGGTCCGGGGGACACTGAAGCTTTCTTT. Its translation: CASGSSGPGDTEAFF.

This rearrangement joins TRBV7-8 to TRBJ1-5; tentatively, D is TRBD1 (5 bases). The CDR3 spans 16 residues. Looked up from germline, CDR1 is SGHVS and CDR2 is FQNEAQ. Trimming took off 2 bases at V and 0 bases at J, with 11 bases between the two ends. This chain's CDR3 is CASSLSDSHSNQPQHF. The CDR3 coding sequence is TGTGCCAGCAGCTTAAGCGACAGCCATAGCAATCAGCCCCAGCATTTT.

The chain employs TRBV5-1 and TRBJ2-1; TRBD1 might be the D (7 bases). Germline values: CDR1 SGHRS, CDR2 YFSETQ. Trimming took off 6 bases at V and 8 bases at J, with 21 bases between the two ends. This CDR3 is built from 15 residues. The CDR3 loop is CASNLYDQGGDEQFF. DNA of the CDR3: TGCGCCAGCAACCTCTATGACCAGGGGGGCGATGAGCAGTTCTTC.

The V and J genes are TRBV5-1 and TRBJ2-6; D not resolved. Trimming took off 6 bases at V and 2 bases at J, with 15 bases between the two ends. The germline V gene encodes CDR1 SGHRS and CDR2 YFSETQ. CDR3 size: 16 residues. The CDR3 sequence is CASTPGEVPGANVLTF. The CDR3 nucleotides are TGCGCCAGCACCCCTGGCGAGGTCCCTGGGGCCAACGTCCTGACTTTC. The complete variable domain, with remaining parts taken from reference TRBV5-1 and TRBJ2-6, reads KAGVTQTPRYLIKTRGQQVTLSCSPISGHRSVSWYQQTPGQGLQFLFEYFSETQRNKGNFPGRFSGRQFSNSRSEMNVSTLELGDSALYLCASTPGEVPGANVLTFGAGSRLTVL.

The chain joins TRBV9 to TRBJ1-2, with D maybe TRBD1 (5 bases). Trimming stripped 3 bases from V and 4 bases from J, with 16 bases between. The length of the CDR3 is 15 residues. The germline CDR1 and CDR2 sequences are SGDLS and YYNGEE. The CDR3 DNA reads as TGTGCCAGCAGCGCGGGACTAGCTGAGAGCTATGGCTACACCTTC. Translation: CASSAGLAESYGYTF.

This clone was observed once. V and J are TRBV18 and TRBJ2-7, with D possibly being TRBD2 (5 bases). CDR3 length equals 15 residues. From germline, CDR1 is KGHSH and CDR2 LQKENI. Trimming removed 6 bases at V and 2 bases at J, with 17 bases between. CDR3 sequence (DNA): TGTGCCAGCTCGACGGACGGGGTGACCGCCTACGAGCAGTACTTC. It yields the protein CASSTDGVTAYEQYF. Full variable domain (outside the CDR3, taken from reference TRBV18 and TRBJ2-7): NAGVMQNPRHLVRRRGQEARLRCSPMKGHSHVYWYRQLPEEGLKFMVYLQKENIIDESGMPKERFSAEFPKEGPSILRIQQVVRGDSAAYFCASSTDGVTAYEQYFGPGTRLTVT.

CDR3 sequence reads: CASSLGTRATGELFF. The DNA of the CDR3 is TGTGCCAGCAGTTTAGGGACAAGGGCCACCGGGGAGCTGTTTTTT. The chain recombines TRBV6-5 with TRBJ2-2; maybe TRBD1 (6 bases). In germline, CDR1 is MNHEY, CDR2 SVGAGI. The CDR3 loop spans 15 amino acids. V lost 4 bases to trimming and J lost 4 bases, with 13 bases between them.

J is TRBJ1-5 and V is TRBV27; 7 bases are a match to TRBD1. The CDR3 loop spans 14 amino acids. V lost 6 bases, J lost 10 bases, and 12 bases stayed unmatched. The germline V gene encodes CDR1 MNHEY and CDR2 SMNVEV (reference sequence). CDR3 loop: CASSLRQGSYPQHF. The CDR3 DNA follows: TGTGCCAGCAGCCTTAGACAGGGTTCATATCCCCAGCATTTT.

V usage is TRBV27 and J usage is TRBJ2-3, with 12 bases aligning to TRBD2. In germline, CDR1 is MNHEY, CDR2 SMNVEV (reference sequence). J was trimmed by 2 bases and V by 4 bases; bases with no gene match: 4. The CDR3 sequence is 16 residues long. The CDR3 DNA is TGTGCCAGCAGTTCGGGACTAGCGGGTCCCACAGATACGCAGTATTTT. This gives the protein CASSSGLAGPTDTQYF.

CDR3 loop: CAISALAGEWNEQFF. For the CDR3, the DNA is TGTGCCATCAGTGCACTAGCGGGCGAGTGGAATGAGCAGTTCTTC. This chain joins TRBV10-3 and TRBJ2-1; 9 bases are shared with TRBD2. The V gene's germline CDR1 is ENHRY and CDR2 SYGVKD. The CDR3 extends over 15 amino acids. V was pared by 4 bases and J by 7 bases, with 8 bases of the junction left unmatched.